This entry features one TCR beta chain sequence. The length of the CDR3 is 16 residues. CDR1 LGHNA and CDR2 YSLEER come from the germline V gene. The V end was cut by 0 bases, the J end by 1 base, with 10 bases between. This record belongs to a study of blood T cell repertoires in COVID-19. This table comes from immunoSEQ multiplex PCR, and its TCRdb copy is limited to in-frame clones, with some not included. The sample lists 130,000 to 150,000 clones; approximately 81% were seen once. The rearrangement joins TRBV4-3 to TRBJ2-1, with D possibly TRBD2 on 6 matching bases. This clonotype originated in a human donor in a cohort sampled during active COVID-19. The sample consisted of peripheral blood. The CDR3 region is CASSQEGSGSYNEQFF. The DNA of the CDR3 is TGCGCCAGCAGCCAAGAAGGTAGCGGTTCCTACAATGAGCAGTTCTTC.